This TCR beta chain was found in a study of cytomegalovirus exposure and HLA in healthy donors. Some clones are missing from TCRdb's copy, which holds only in-frame ones; the method was immunoSEQ multiplex PCR. The sample shows under 200,000 clones, about 86% of them seen only once. Overall study results and limits: The study recorded 164 TCR beta chains that were cytomegalovirus-associated. In vitro data verified a few CMV-associated chains as specific for CMV antigens. While the bulk of TCR sequences proved rare, some public TCRs turned up in many donors.

A roughly 130-subject validation cohort, separate from the 666-subject first cohort, supplied the donors. This clone was seen a single time. Its antigen remains unidentified. This CDR3 spans 13 amino acids. Germline V gene data show CDR1 as SGHAT and CDR2 as FQNNGV. Deletions cut 4 bases from V and 5 bases from J, with 12 bases between. V is TRBV11-2 and J is TRBJ2-7; D remains ambiguous. The receptor was isolated from a woman younger than 30 in good health and CMV-seronegative. The sequenced sample was PBMCs. CDR3 DNA: TGTGCCAGCAGCTCCCAGGTCCCAAACGAGCAGTACTTC. It specifies CASSSQVPNEQYF.